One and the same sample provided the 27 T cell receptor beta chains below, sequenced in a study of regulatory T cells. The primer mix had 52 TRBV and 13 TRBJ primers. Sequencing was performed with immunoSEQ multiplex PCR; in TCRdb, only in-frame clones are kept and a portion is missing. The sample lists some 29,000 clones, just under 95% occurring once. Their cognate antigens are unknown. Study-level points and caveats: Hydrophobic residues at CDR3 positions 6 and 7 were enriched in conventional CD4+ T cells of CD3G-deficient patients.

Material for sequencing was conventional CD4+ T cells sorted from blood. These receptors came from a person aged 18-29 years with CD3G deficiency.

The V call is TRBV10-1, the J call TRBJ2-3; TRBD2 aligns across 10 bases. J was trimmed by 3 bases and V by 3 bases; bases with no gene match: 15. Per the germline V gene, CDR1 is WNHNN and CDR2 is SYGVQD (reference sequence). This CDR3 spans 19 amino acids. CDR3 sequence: CASSEGEREGLFETDTQYF. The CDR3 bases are TGCGCCAGCAGTGAAGGGGAGCGGGAGGGCCTGTTCGAAACAGATACGCAGTATTTT.

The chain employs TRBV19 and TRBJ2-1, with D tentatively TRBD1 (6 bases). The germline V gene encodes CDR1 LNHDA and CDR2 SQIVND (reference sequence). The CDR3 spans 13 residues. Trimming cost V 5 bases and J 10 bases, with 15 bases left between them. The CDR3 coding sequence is TGTGCCAGTAGTGCACGCCGGGACACCGAGCAGTTCTTC. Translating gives CASSARRDTEQFF.

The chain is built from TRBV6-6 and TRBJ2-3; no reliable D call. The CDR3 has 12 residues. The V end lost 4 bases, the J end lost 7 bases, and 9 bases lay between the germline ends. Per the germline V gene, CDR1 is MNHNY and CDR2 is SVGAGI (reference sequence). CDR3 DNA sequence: TGTGCCAGCAGTTCAGCACTGAATACGCAGTATTTT. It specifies CASSSALNTQYF.

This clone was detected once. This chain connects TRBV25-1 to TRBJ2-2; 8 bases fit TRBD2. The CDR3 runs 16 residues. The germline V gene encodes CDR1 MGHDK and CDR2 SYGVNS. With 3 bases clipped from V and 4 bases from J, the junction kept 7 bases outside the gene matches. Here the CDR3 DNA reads TGTGCCAGCAGTGAGGTCCGAGCGGGGGTCACCGGGGAGCTGTTTTTT. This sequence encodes CASSEVRAGVTGELFF.

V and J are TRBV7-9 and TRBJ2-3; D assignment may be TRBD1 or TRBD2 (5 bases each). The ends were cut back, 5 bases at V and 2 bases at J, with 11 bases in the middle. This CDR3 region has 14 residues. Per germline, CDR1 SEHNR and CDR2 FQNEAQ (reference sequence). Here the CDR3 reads CASSPWGTTDTQYF. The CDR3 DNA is TGTGCCAGCAGCCCCTGGGGGACCACAGATACGCAGTATTTT.

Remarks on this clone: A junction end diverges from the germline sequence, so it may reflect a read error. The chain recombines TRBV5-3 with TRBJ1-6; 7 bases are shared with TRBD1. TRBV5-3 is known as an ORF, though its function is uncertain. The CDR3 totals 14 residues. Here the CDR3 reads CASSLDRLNSPLHF. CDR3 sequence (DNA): TGTGCCAGCAGCTTGGACAGGCTCAATTCACCCCTCCACTTT.

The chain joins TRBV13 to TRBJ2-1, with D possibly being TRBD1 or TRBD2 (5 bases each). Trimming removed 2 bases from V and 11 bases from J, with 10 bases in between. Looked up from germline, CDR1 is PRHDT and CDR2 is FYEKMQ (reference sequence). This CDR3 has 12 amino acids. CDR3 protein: CASSLQPGQQFF. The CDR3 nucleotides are TGTGCCAGCAGCTTACAACCGGGACAGCAGTTCTTC.

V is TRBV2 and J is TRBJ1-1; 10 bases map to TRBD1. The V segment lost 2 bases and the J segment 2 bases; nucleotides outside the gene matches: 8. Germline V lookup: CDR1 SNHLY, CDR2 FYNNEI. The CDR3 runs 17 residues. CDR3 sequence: CASSERDRGTSNTEAFF. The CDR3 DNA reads TGTGCCAGCAGTGAAAGGGACAGGGGAACGAGTAACACTGAAGCTTTCTTT.

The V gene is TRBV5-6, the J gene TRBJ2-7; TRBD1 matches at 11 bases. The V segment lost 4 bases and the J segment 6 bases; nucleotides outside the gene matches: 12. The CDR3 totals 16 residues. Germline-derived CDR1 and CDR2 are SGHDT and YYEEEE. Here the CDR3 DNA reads TGTGCCAGCAGCGGGGGCGCCGGGACAGGGGGGCGCGAGCAGTACTTC. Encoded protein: CASSGGAGTGGREQYF.

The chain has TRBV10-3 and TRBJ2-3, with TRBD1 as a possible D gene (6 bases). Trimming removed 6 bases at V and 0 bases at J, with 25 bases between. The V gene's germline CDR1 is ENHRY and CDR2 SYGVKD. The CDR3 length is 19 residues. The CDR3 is CAIRSNSRGIMISTDTQYF. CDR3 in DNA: TGTGCCATCAGGTCCAACTCCAGGGGAATTATGATTAGCACAGATACGCAGTATTTT.

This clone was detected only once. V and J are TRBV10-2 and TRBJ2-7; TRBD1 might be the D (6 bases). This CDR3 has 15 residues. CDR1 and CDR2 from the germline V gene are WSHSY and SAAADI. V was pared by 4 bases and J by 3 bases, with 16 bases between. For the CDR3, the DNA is TGCGCCAGCAGTGCGGGACACCGAGGGGACTACGAGCAGTACTTC. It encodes CASSAGHRGDYEQYF.

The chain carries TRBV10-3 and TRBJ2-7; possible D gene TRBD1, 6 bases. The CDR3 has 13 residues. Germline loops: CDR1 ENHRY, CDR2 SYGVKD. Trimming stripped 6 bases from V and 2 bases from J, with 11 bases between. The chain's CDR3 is CAISPGETYEQYF. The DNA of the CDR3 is TGTGCCATCAGCCCAGGGGAGACCTACGAGCAGTACTTC.

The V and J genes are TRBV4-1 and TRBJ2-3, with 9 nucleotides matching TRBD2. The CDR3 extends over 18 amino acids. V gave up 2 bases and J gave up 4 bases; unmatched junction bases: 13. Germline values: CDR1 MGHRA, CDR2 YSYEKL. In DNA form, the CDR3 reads TGCGCCAGCAGCCAAAGGCACGGGGGAGCGGGGGGCCCAGATACGCAGTATTTT. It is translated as CASSQRHGGAGGPDTQYF.

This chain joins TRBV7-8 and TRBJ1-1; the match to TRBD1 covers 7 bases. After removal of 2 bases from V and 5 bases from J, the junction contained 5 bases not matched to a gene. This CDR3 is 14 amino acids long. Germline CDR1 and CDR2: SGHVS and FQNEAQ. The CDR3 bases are TGTGCCAGCAGCTTACAGGGGGGGAGAACTGAAGCTTTCTTT. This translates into CASSLQGGRTEAFF.

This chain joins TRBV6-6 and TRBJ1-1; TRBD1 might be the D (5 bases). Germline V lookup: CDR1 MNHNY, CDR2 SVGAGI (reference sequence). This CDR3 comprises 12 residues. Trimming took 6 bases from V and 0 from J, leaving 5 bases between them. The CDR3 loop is CASRGVNTEAFF. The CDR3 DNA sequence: TGTGCCAGCAGGGGGGTGAACACTGAAGCTTTCTTT.

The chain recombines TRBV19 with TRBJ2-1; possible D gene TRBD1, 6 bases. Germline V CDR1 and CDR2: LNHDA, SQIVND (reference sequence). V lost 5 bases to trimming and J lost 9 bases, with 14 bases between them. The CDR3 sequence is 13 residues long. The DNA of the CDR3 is TGTGCCAGTAGTCCGTTGACAGGCCTTGAGCAGTTCTTC. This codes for CASSPLTGLEQFF.

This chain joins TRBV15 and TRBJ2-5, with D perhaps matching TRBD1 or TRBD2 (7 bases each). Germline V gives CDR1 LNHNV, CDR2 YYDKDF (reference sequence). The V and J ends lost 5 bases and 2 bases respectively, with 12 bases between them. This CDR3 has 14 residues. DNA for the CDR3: TGTGCCACCAGCTCAGGGGGGGTGCAAGAGACCCAGTACTTC. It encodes CATSSGGVQETQYF.

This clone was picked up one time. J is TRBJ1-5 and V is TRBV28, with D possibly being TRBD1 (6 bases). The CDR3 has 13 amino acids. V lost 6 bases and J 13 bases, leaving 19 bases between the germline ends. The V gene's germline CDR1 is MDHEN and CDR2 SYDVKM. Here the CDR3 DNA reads TGTGCCAGCAGCAAGGGACACGGGAGACCACAGCATTTT. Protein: CASSKGHGRPQHF.

The DNA of the CDR3 is TGTGCCAGCAGGGACAGGGGATTGGACGACTATGGCTACACCTTC. It specifies CASRDRGLDDYGYTF. This rearrangement joins TRBV18 to TRBJ1-2; 10 nucleotides agree with TRBD1. Germline V lookup: CDR1 KGHSH, CDR2 LQKENI. This CDR3 has 15 residues. The V gene end was trimmed by 8 bases and the J gene end by 3 bases; junction bases not matched to a gene: 9. Complete variable domain (other parts from reference TRBV18 and TRBJ1-2): NAGVMQNPRHLVRRRGQEARLRCSPMKGHSHVYWYRQLPEEGLKFMVYLQKENIIDESGMPKERFSAEFPKEGPSILRIQQVVRGDSAAYFCASRDRGLDDYGYTFGSGTRLTVV.

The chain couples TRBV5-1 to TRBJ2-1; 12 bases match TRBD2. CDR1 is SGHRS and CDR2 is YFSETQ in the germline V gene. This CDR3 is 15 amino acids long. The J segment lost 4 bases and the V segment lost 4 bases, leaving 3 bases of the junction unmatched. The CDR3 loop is CASSPGTSGYNEQFF. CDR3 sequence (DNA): TGCGCCAGCAGCCCAGGGACTAGCGGGTACAATGAGCAGTTCTTC.

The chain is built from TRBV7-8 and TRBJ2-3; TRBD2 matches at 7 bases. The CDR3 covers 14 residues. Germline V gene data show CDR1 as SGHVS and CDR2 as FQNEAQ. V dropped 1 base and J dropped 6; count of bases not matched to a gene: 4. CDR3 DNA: TGTGCCAGCAGCTTAGTGGCGGGAGCGGATACGCAGTATTTT. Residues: CASSLVAGADTQYF.

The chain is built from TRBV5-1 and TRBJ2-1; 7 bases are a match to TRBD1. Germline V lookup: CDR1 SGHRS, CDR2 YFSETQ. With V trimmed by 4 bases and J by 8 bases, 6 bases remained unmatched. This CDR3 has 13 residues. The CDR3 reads CASSLGQQDEQFF. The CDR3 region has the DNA TGCGCCAGCAGCCTGGGACAGCAGGATGAGCAGTTCTTC.

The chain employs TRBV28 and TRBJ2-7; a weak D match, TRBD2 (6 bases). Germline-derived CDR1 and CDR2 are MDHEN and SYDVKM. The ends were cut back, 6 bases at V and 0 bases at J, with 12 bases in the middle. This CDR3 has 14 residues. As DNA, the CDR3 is TGTGCCAGCAGAAATAGCGGTAGCTCCTACGAGCAGTACTTC. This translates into CASRNSGSSYEQYF.

This CDR3 reads CASSGQGGHYEQYF. The CDR3 nucleotides are TGTGCCAGCAGTGGACAGGGTGGGCACTACGAGCAGTACTTC. The V and J genes are TRBV6-1 and TRBJ2-5; 7 bases line up with TRBD1. The DNA matches TRBJ2-7 better at its end, which makes the J call doubtful. The CDR3 runs to 14 residues. Germline CDR1 and CDR2: MNHNS and SASEGT.

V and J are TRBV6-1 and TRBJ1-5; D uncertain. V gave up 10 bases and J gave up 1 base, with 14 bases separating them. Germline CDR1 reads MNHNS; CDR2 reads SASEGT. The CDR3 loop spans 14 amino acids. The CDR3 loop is CATTLGLSNQPQHF. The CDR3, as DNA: TGTGCCACCACCCTCGGGCTGAGCAATCAGCCCCAGCATTTT.

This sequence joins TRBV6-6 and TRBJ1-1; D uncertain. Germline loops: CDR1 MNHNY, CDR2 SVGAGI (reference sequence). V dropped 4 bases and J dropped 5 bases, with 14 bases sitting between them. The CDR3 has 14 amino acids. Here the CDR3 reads CASSSRLFRTEAFF. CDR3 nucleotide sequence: TGTGCCAGCAGTTCCCGTTTATTTAGGACTGAAGCTTTCTTT.

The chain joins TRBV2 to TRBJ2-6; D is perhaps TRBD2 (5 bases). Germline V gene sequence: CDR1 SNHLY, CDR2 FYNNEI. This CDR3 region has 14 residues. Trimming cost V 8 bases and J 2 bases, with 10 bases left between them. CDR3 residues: CASVFGTGANVLTF. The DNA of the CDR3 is TGTGCCAGCGTATTCGGGACTGGGGCCAACGTCCTGACTTTC.